These T cell receptor beta chains were read from a single sample in a study of identical twins. One entry per CDR3 protein, called by TCRdb with MiXCR from the 5' RACE reads. The repertoire holds 450,000 or so distinct CDR3 sequences, with 20% to 25% as singletons. This same sample was also taken into another study, of T cells expressing NK-cell markers.

Sequencing used CD4+ T cells sorted from blood. The receptors stem from a woman younger than 35 in good health. The CDR3 runs from the conserved cysteine through the conserved F or W. A D gene is named only where the DNA matches it firmly. Size values are once, few and many counts, or a class for expanded clones, and some rows have none.

cdr3_length d_call j_call clone_size v_call cdr3_nt cdr3_aa
13 TRBD1 TRBJ1-2 NA TRBV29-1 TGCAGCGTAGACCGGGACAGTAACTATGGCTACACCTTC CSVDRDSNYGYTF
13 NA TRBJ2-7 NA TRBV18 TGTGCCAGCTCACAAGGAGCCCCCTACGAGCAGTACTTC CASSQGAPYEQYF
15 NA TRBJ2-7 few TRBV3-1 TGTGCCAGCAGCCAGACGGGACACCCTGCCTACGAGCAGTACTTC CASSQTGHPAYEQYF
13 NA TRBJ1-1 few TRBV20-1 TGCAGTGCTACCAGTCTGGGGTTCACTGAAGCTTTCTTT CSATSLGFTEAFF
13 NA TRBJ2-7 NA TRBV5-1 TGCGCCAGCAGCACCGCTAGTGGCTACGAGCAGTACTTC CASSTASGYEQYF
13 NA TRBJ2-1 few TRBV20-1 TGCAGTGCTAACCCGGGGGGCCACAATGAGCAGTTCTTC CSANPGGHNEQFF
14 NA TRBJ2-2 few TRBV5-1 TGCGCCAGCGAAGCCCGGTCGAACACCGGGGAGCTGTTTTTT CASEARSNTGELFF
16 NA TRBJ2-7 NA TRBV25-1 TGTGCCAGCAGTGATTTTGGGGTGGGGGGTCTCGAAGGGCAGTACTTC CASSDFGVGGLEGQYF
16 TRBD2 TRBJ2-1 NA TRBV20-1 TGCAGTGCTGCCCTACTAGCGGGGGCATCCTACAATGAGCAGTTCTTC CSAALLAGASYNEQFF
14 TRBD1 TRBJ1-2 NA TRBV3-1 TGTGCCAGCAGCCAAGTAAACAGGGGGAAAGGCTACACCTTC CASSQVNRGKGYTF
14 NA TRBJ1-2 once TRBV10-3 TGTGCCATCAGTCCCCGAGGACTTAACTATGGCTACACCTTC CAISPRGLNYGYTF
16 TRBD2 TRBJ2-3 NA TRBV9 TGTGCCAGCAGCGGGGGACTAGCCCCGGCCGCAGATACGCAGTATTTT CASSGGLAPAADTQYF
14 NA TRBJ2-3 NA TRBV9 TGTGCCAGCAGCGTCTCGCCGGGCCTCGATACGCAGTATTTT CASSVSPGLDTQYF
16 TRBD2 TRBJ2-3 few TRBV15 TGTGCCACCAGCCCTAGAGGACGGGGGGGCGTAAATACGCAGTATTTT CATSPRGRGGVNTQYF
17 TRBD1 TRBJ2-2 few TRBV5-1 TGCGCCAGCAGGGAGACAGGGGTGAGAGGGAGCACCGGGGAGCTGTTTTTT CASRETGVRGSTGELFF
16 TRBD1 TRBJ2-5 few TRBV28 TGTGCCAGCAGGGTCCTGACAGGGGCTTTGGAAGAGACCCAGTACTTC CASRVLTGALEETQYF
15 TRBD1 TRBJ2-7 once TRBV15 TGTGCCACCAGCACACAACGGGACAGGCTGTCGGAGCAGTACTTC CATSTQRDRLSEQYF
13 NA TRBJ2-2 NA TRBV19 TGTGCCAGTAGTATGAGGAACACCGGGGAGCTGTTTTTT CASSMRNTGELFF
14 NA TRBJ1-5 few TRBV5-6 TGTGCCAGCAGCCTCCGGGGATCGGGTCAGCCCCAGCATTTT CASSLRGSGQPQHF
15 TRBD2 TRBJ2-3 few TRBV2 TGTGCCAGCAGTTTGACTAGCGGGGGCACAGATACGCAGTATTTT CASSLTSGGTDTQYF
15 TRBD2 TRBJ2-7 few TRBV9 TGTGCCAGCAGCGTAGGAGCGGGAAGCATCGACGAGCAGTACTTC CASSVGAGSIDEQYF
16 NA TRBJ2-7 NA TRBV15 TGTGCCACCAGCAGAGTAGGAGGCCCTTCGCCCTACGAGCAGTACTTC CATSRVGGPSPYEQYF
13 NA TRBJ1-2 many TRBV6-1 TGTGCCAGCAGTGACCGGGGAGTCTTAGGCTATCCTTTC CASSDRGVLGYPF
16 NA TRBJ2-2 NA TRBV20-1 TGCAGTGCTAGACCCCCCAGGGGGGCCAACACCGGGGAGCTGTTTTTT CSARPPRGANTGELFF
16 TRBD1 TRBJ2-7 few TRBV4-3 TGCGCCAGCAGCCGGGGGACAGGGTCGGATAGCTACGAGCAGTACTTC CASSRGTGSDSYEQYF
12 TRBD2 TRBJ2-7 NA TRBV12-3/TRBV12-4 TGTGCCAGCAGTTCTAGCGGGGTCGAGCAGTACTTC CASSSSGVEQYF
18 TRBD2 TRBJ2-3 NA TRBV10-3 TGTGCCATCAGCCCGTGGGAGCGGGGGGGCCTGGTCACAGATACGCAGTATTTT CAISPWERGGLVTDTQYF
16 NA TRBJ2-1 NA TRBV20-1 TGCAGTGCTAGCTTTCCGGGGGCGGCGTCCTACAATGAGCAGTTCTTC CSASFPGAASYNEQFF